This TCR beta chain stems from a study of T-cell reconstitution after alpha-beta-depleted transplantation in children (dated by TCRdb to 2016 to 2017). As for the study more broadly: Using TCR repertoire profiling, the study quantitatively followed how T-cell immune reconstitution unfolded in children after TCRalphabeta/CD19-depleted allogeneic hematopoietic cell transplantation.

Libraries were built with PCR. The instrument was an Illumina HiSeq 2500. Molecular barcoding was employed in the preparation of TCR libraries, with unique molecular identifiers being used to normalize TCRbeta repertoire quantification. TCRdb itself trimmed the public reads at Q25 with fastp, ran MiXCR and retained productive beta chains. Each entry is one CDR3 protein sequence, shown with its most common DNA and genes. This sample is represented by fewer than 550,000 distinct CDR3 sequences; 15% to 20% of them were singletons. The ten largest account for under 30% of the sample. This sample's treatment or condition label indicates: allogeneic hematopoietic cell transplantation with graft depleted of TCRalphabeta T cells and CD19 B cells. The transplant recipients were children given TCRalphabeta/CD19-depleted allogeneic hematopoietic cell grafts. The CDR3 numbers 12 residues from cysteine through phenylalanine. Just the 36-base CDR3 DNA is kept, in frame starting at base 1. From the germline V gene (reference sequence), CDR1 is GTSNPN and CDR2 is SVGIG. The V end loses 3 bases and the J end loses 9 bases, and a stretch of 13 bases separates them.

What the authors observed across the whole study: The frequencies of hyperexpanded clones fell over the following months, and after one year, T-cell counts and TCRbeta diversity were mostly attributed to newly produced T cells. About two months after transplant, the apparently early recovery of alphabetaT-cell counts reportedly depended on just several hundred clones that had expanded rapidly and came from non-depleted graft cells. In some patients, high TCRbeta diversity at day 60 was attributed to recipient T cells and intrathymic progenitors that had survived conditioning.

As regards this clonotype: Its antigen remains undetermined. No much larger clonotype is one base removed from it; base qualities were not supplied.

Material: PBMCs, mostly from graft donor cells, obtained 360 days after TCRalphabeta/CD19-depleted stem cell transplant. Here the chain combines TRBV30 and TRBJ2-3; the D gene identity is not certain. This TCR came from a boy under two years old who had a stem cell transplant for Wiskott-Aldrich syndrome, so the T cells may come from the graft donor. The DNA sequence is as follows: TGTGCCTGGAGGGGATTACAGAGGACGCAGTATTTT. This encodes CAWRGLQRTQYF.